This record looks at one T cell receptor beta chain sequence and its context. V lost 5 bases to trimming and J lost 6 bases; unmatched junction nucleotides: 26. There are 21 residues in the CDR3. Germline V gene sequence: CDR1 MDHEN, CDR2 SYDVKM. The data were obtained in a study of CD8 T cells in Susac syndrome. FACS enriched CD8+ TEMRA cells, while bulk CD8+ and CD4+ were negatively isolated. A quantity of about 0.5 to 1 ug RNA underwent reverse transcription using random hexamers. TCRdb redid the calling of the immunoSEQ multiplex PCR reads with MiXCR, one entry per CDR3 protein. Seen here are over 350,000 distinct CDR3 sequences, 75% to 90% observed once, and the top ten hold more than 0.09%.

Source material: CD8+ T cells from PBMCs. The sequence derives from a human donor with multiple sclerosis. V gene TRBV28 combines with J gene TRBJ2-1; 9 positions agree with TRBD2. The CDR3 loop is CASSLDVTPSGIDIAGNEQFF. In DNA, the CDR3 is TGTGCCAGCAGTCTGGACGTCACCCCTAGCGGGATCGACATCGCTGGCAATGAGCAGTTCTTC.